Below are 15 T cell receptor beta chains sequenced from a single sample in a study of T cell responses to AZD1222 COVID-19 vaccine (dated by TCRdb to about 2021). Library creation used the immunoSEQ multiplex PCR assay. This is the immuneACCESS table as TCRdb keeps it, with only in-frame sequences that have V and J called. A part of the clones is gone; compared with another copy, unresolved V genes explain less than half, and the rest is unexplained. This sample holds around 160,000 clones; around 90% were observed only once. Of the sample, 5.2% is held by the ten largest clones. This sample's time point label indicates: baseline before first vaccination. Sample: peripheral blood, taken on day 0 of AZD1222 vaccination. Receptors originate from an adult in good health.

The V and J genes are TRBV7-8 and TRBJ1-5; D is unresolved. CDR1 and CDR2 (germline): SGHVS, FQNEAQ. The CDR3 extends over 18 amino acids. The ends were cut back, 5 bases at V and 2 bases at J, with 22 bases in the middle. The CDR3 nucleotides read TGTGCCAGCAGCCGAGAAGGGATCGGGCCGGGCGGCAATCAGCCCCAGCATTTT. Its translation is CASSREGIGPGGNQPQHF.

In this sample, this clone turned up a few times. V gene TRBV6-2 or TRBV6-3 combines with J gene TRBJ2-3; D is undetermined. The V end was cut by 2 bases, the J end by 2 bases, with 2 bases between. The CDR3 extends over 12 amino acids. The V gene's germline CDR1 is MNHEY and CDR2 SVGEGT. CDR3 sequence reads: CASSYPTDTQYF. Written as DNA, the CDR3 is TGTGCCAGCAGTTACCCCACAGATACGCAGTATTTT.

CDR3 sequence (DNA): TGCGCCAGCAGCTTGGAAGGTTTTAATCAGCCCCAGCATTTT. Translating gives CASSLEGFNQPQHF. The chain links TRBV5-1 to TRBJ1-5; the D is unclear. Germline V CDR1 and CDR2: SGHRS, YFSETQ. This CDR3 has 14 amino acids. V lost 0 bases, J lost 4 bases, and 8 bases lay in between.

This rearrangement joins TRBV28 to TRBJ2-7, with 7 positions matching TRBD2. Germline loops: CDR1 MDHEN, CDR2 SYDVKM. This CDR3 is 16 amino acids long. Germline trimming cut 4 bases from V and 3 bases from J; bases unmatched to any gene: 12. The CDR3 DNA sequence: TGTGCCAGCAGTTCCTCCAAAGCGGGAAATAACTACGAGCAGTACTTC. Its translation is CASSSSKAGNNYEQYF.

CDR3 DNA sequence: TGTGCCAGCAGCTTAGATCTGGGGCGATCTGGAAACACCATATATTTT. Translation: CASSLDLGRSGNTIYF. The rearrangement joins TRBV11-2 to TRBJ1-3; possible D gene TRBD1, 5 bases. CDR1 is SGHAT and CDR2 is FQNNGV in the germline V gene. This CDR3 has 16 residues. V lost 0 bases to trimming and J lost 1 base, with 10 bases between them.

The CDR3 bases are TGTGCCAGCTCTGGAAGCGGGGGAGGTTATGAAAAACTGTTTTTT. Encoded protein: CASSGSGGGYEKLFF. V and J are TRBV18 and TRBJ1-4; TRBD1 might be the D (5 bases). This CDR3 has 15 residues. Germline CDR1 is KGHSH and CDR2 is LQKENI. V lost 6 bases and J 6 bases, leaving 17 bases between the germline ends.

The gene calls are TRBV4-3 and TRBJ2-1; TRBD2 aligns across 11 bases. The V gene's germline CDR1 is LGHNA and CDR2 YSLEER. V dropped 0 bases and J dropped 4; count of bases not matched to a gene: 2. The CDR3 extends over 16 amino acids. Here the CDR3 DNA reads TGCGCCAGCAGCCAAGAGATAGCGGGAGGGTACAATGAGCAGTTCTTC. Protein product: CASSQEIAGGYNEQFF.

The chain is built from TRBV6-1 and TRBJ2-3, with D maybe TRBD2 (5 bases). The germline V and J ends were trimmed by 0 bases and 2 bases, with 9 bases remaining between them. CDR1 is MNHNS and CDR2 is SASEGT in the germline V gene. The CDR3 sequence is 15 residues long. The CDR3 region has the DNA TGTGCCAGCAGTGAAGCCGCGGGCCCCACAGATACGCAGTATTTT. Protein sequence: CASSEAAGPTDTQYF.

The chain uses TRBV5-6 and TRBJ2-5; D is uncertain. Germline V CDR1 and CDR2: SGHDT, YYEEEE. The germline V and J ends were trimmed by 4 bases and 1 base, with 17 bases remaining between them. The CDR3 spans 16 residues. CDR3 sequence (DNA): TGTGCCAGCAGCATTACCGGGCCCATTGTCCAAGAGACCCAGTACTTC. Translation gives CASSITGPIVQETQYF. The complete variable domain, with remaining parts taken from reference TRBV5-6 and TRBJ2-5, reads DAGVTQSPTHLIKTRGQQVTLRCSPKSGHDTVSWYQQALGQGPQFIFQYYEEEERQRGNFPDRFSGHQFPNYSSELNVNALLLGDSALYLCASSITGPIVQETQYFGPGTRLLVL.

The CDR3 spells CASSYTGHSGNTIYF. The CDR3 DNA reads as TGTGCCAGCAGTTATACAGGGCACTCTGGAAACACCATATATTTT. The chain links TRBV7-2 to TRBJ1-3; possibly TRBD1 for D (6 bases). Trimming pared 6 bases from V and 0 bases from J, leaving 12 bases between. CDR3 size: 15 residues. Germline assignment: CDR1 SGHTA and CDR2 FQGNSA.

V usage is TRBV6-6 and J usage is TRBJ2-7; tentatively, D is TRBD1 (5 bases). This CDR3 is built from 15 residues. Trimming took off 0 bases at V and 5 bases at J, with 14 bases between the two ends. Germline-derived CDR1 and CDR2 are MNHNY and SVGAGI (reference sequence). In DNA form, the CDR3 reads TGTGCCAGCAGTTACTCGATCCCAGGGTTCGACGAGCAGTACTTC. Protein product: CASSYSIPGFDEQYF.

This clone was seen a single time. The chain employs TRBV5-6 and TRBJ2-7; D is possibly TRBD1 or TRBD2 (5 bases each). This CDR3 is built from 13 residues. Germline V CDR1 and CDR2: SGHDT, YYEEEE. V was pared by 1 base and J by 3 bases, with 8 bases between. The CDR3 is CASSLRGSYEQYF. In nucleotides, the CDR3 is TGTGCCAGCAGCTTGCGGGGCAGCTACGAGCAGTACTTC.

This clone was counted a single time. The gene calls are TRBV6-5 and TRBJ2-7, with D perhaps matching TRBD2 (5 bases). Deletions cut 7 bases from V and 7 bases from J, with 23 bases between. The CDR3 is made up of 15 amino acids. CDR1 and CDR2 (germline): MNHEY, SVGAGI. CDR3 sequence reads: CASNDPGRGAEEQYF. The CDR3 DNA is TGTGCCAGCAACGACCCGGGAAGAGGCGCTGAAGAGCAGTACTTC.

The V call is TRBV6-1, the J call TRBJ1-2, with 9 bases that match TRBD1. This CDR3 is built from 14 residues. V shed 6 bases and J 3 bases; nucleotides not matched to a gene: 5. Germline V gives CDR1 MNHNS, CDR2 SASEGT. The CDR3, as DNA: TGTGCCAGCAGGGGCGGACAGGGGTACTATGGCTACACCTTC. Its protein product is CASRGGQGYYGYTF.

The chain carries TRBV7-2 and TRBJ2-5; TRBD2 aligns across 13 bases. Germline CDR1 reads SGHTA; CDR2 reads FQGNSA. V gave up 5 bases and J gave up 5 bases; unmatched junction bases: 8. The CDR3 length is 16 residues. CDR3 nucleotides: TGTGCCAGCAGCATTAGCGCGACTAGCGGGGGGGAGACCCAGTACTTC. It is translated as CASSISATSGGETQYF.